These 18 T cell receptor beta chains originate from one sample sequenced in a study of shared clonotypes between healthy human individuals (TCRdb year 2020). Library method: the immunoSEQ multiplex PCR assay. TCRdb holds this immuneACCESS table with in-frame rearrangements only. Some clones are missing; in checked studies, unresolved V genes explain under half, and the rest has no known cause. A total of over 2 million clones appear in this sample, 85% to 95% of them only once. More than 0.1% of the sample is taken by the ten largest. The sequencing sample was made of naive CD4+ T cells sorted from blood. Reading the label with the study, this specimen's cell subset or site is: CD45RA+ positively selected. The receptors were sampled from a man between 18 and 29 years old in good health.

This clone occurred a few times. The chain carries TRBV2 and TRBJ1-2; the match to TRBD1 covers 7 bases. Unmatched junction bases numbered 7, after V lost 5 bases and J lost 4 bases. Germline CDR1 SNHLY, CDR2 FYNNEI. CDR3 size: 14 residues. For the CDR3, the DNA is TGTGCCAGCAGTCTAACCCGGGACAGCTATGGCTACACCTTC. This gives the protein CASSLTRDSYGYTF.

The gene calls are TRBV5-1 and TRBJ2-7; D uncertain. Germline-derived CDR1 and CDR2 are SGHRS and YFSETQ. V lost 4 bases and J lost 2, with 10 bases in between. This CDR3 region has 13 residues. As DNA, the CDR3 is TGCGCCAGCAGCCCAGGAACCCCCTACGAGCAGTACTTC. Its translation: CASSPGTPYEQYF.

The rearrangement uses TRBV7-9 and TRBJ2-1; 9 nucleotides agree with TRBD2. The CDR3 loop spans 15 amino acids. Germline CDR1 SEHNR, CDR2 FQNEAQ (reference sequence). With 5 bases clipped from V and 3 bases from J, the junction kept 5 bases outside the gene matches. CDR3 in amino acids: CASSAIAGVYNEQFF. The CDR3, as DNA: TGTGCCAGCAGCGCAATAGCGGGGGTCTACAATGAGCAGTTCTTC.

This chain connects TRBV4-1 to TRBJ1-5; D may be TRBD1 (6 bases). V shed 6 bases and J shed 1 base, with 13 bases lying between them. Germline V gene sequence: CDR1 MGHRA, CDR2 YSYEKL. The CDR3 runs 15 residues. The CDR3, as DNA: TGCGCCAGCAGTCTCAAGGGGGACAGCAATCAGCCCCAGCATTTT. It translates to CASSLKGDSNQPQHF.

To note about this clone: A much larger clone sits a single nucleotide away, making a read error possible. CDR3 coding DNA: TGTGCCAGCAGTGACGCAGGGAACACTGAAGCTTTCTTT. Translating gives CASSDAGNTEAFF. The V call is TRBV2, the J call TRBJ1-1, with D unclear. The V gene lost 3 bases and the J gene lost 1 base, with 6 bases spanning the gap. CDR1 and CDR2 (germline): SNHLY, FYNNEI. CDR3 length: 13 residues.

The chain recombines TRBV18 with TRBJ2-5; 12 bases match TRBD2. The CDR3 consists of 16 residues. The germline V gene has CDR1 KGHSH and CDR2 LQKENI. V shed 4 bases and J 2 bases; nucleotides not matched to a gene: 5. The CDR3 DNA sequence: TGTGCCAGCTCACTACTAGCGGGGGGCCGGCAAGAGACCCAGTACTTC. Amino acids: CASSLLAGGRQETQYF.

To note about this clone: The same CDR3 arises from other DNA sequences in this sample as well. The V gene is TRBV9, the J gene TRBJ2-7; no clear D gene. From germline, CDR1 is SGDLS and CDR2 YYNGEE. The V end lost 0 bases, the J end lost 2 bases, and 12 bases lay between the germline ends. The CDR3 contains 15 residues. Here the CDR3 reads CASSVASGATYEQYF. The CDR3 DNA follows: TGTGCCAGCAGCGTAGCTAGTGGCGCGACCTACGAGCAGTACTTC.

This chain joins TRBV30 and TRBJ1-5; D remains unclear. This CDR3 contains 13 residues. Germline CDR1 is GTSNPN and CDR2 is SVGIG (reference sequence). V lost 5 bases to trimming and J lost 4 bases, with 12 bases between them. CDR3 DNA sequence: TGTGCCTGGGAGGAAGGAACAAATCAGCCCCAGCATTTT. Its protein product is CAWEEGTNQPQHF.

This chain links TRBV4-1 with TRBJ1-6, with unresolved D. CDR3 length equals 16 residues. Deletions cut 2 bases from V and 12 bases from J, with 20 bases between. Per germline, CDR1 MGHRA and CDR2 YSYEKL. DNA of the CDR3: TGCGCCAGCAGCCAACCGGGCAGGACCCGGGAAGGACCCCTCCACTTT. Translating it yields CASSQPGRTREGPLHF.

In its sample, this clone was seen once. V and J are TRBV5-1 and TRBJ1-3; possible D gene TRBD1, 5 bases. From germline, CDR1 is SGHRS and CDR2 YFSETQ. The CDR3 is 15 amino acids. The V end was cut by 2 bases, the J end by 2 bases, with 11 bases between. CDR3 sequence: CASSLSPDTGNTIYF. The CDR3 bases are TGCGCCAGCAGCTTAAGCCCGGACACTGGAAACACCATATATTTT.

Comments on this clone: Other DNA sequences from this sample encode an identical CDR3 as well. The rearrangement links TRBV6-5 to TRBJ1-1; the match to TRBD1 covers 7 bases. J lost 5 bases, V lost 6 bases, and 6 bases had no gene match. CDR3 length equals 13 residues. In germline, CDR1 is MNHEY, CDR2 SVGAGI. CDR3 loop: CASSRDRVTEAFF. DNA of the CDR3: TGTGCCAGCAGCCGCGACAGGGTGACTGAAGCTTTCTTT.

The chain has TRBV5-1 and TRBJ2-7; the match to TRBD1 covers 8 bases. The V gene end was trimmed by 1 base and the J gene end by 4 bases; junction bases not matched to a gene: 4. The CDR3 loop spans 14 amino acids. Germline assignment: CDR1 SGHRS and CDR2 YFSETQ. CDR3 amino acids: CASSLWTGTYEQYF. The CDR3 DNA reads as TGCGCCAGCAGCTTGTGGACAGGGACGTACGAGCAGTACTTC.

The chain recombines TRBV5-1 with TRBJ2-1; no reliable D call. CDR1 and CDR2 from the germline V gene are SGHRS and YFSETQ. V dropped 5 bases and J dropped 6 bases, with 18 bases sitting between them. The CDR3 has 15 amino acids. DNA for the CDR3: TGCGCCAGCAGTTGGATGGACCCTATGGGCAATGAGCAGTTCTTC. The encoded protein is CASSWMDPMGNEQFF. Full variable domain (missing parts from reference TRBV5-1 and TRBJ2-1): KAGVTQTPRYLIKTRGQQVTLSCSPISGHRSVSWYQQTPGQGLQFLFEYFSETQRNKGNFPGRFSGRQFSNSRSEMNVSTLELGDSALYLCASSWMDPMGNEQFFGPGTRLTVL.

J is TRBJ2-7 and V is TRBV10-3; TRBD1 might be the D (5 bases). Germline V CDR1 and CDR2: ENHRY, SYGVKD. The CDR3 consists of 13 residues. Deletions cut 4 bases from V and 3 bases from J, with 10 bases between. CDR3 sequence (DNA): TGTGCCATCAGTGTAGCAGGGAACTACGAGCAGTACTTC. As protein: CAISVAGNYEQYF.

The CDR3 DNA follows: TGTGCCAGCAGTCAGACTAGCTCCTACAATGAGCAGTTCTTC. This encodes CASSQTSSYNEQFF. The chain carries TRBV25-1 and TRBJ2-1, with D perhaps TRBD2 (6 bases). Germline CDR1 is MGHDK and CDR2 is SYGVNS. V was trimmed by 5 bases and J by 0 bases, leaving 8 bases between them. The CDR3 runs 14 residues.

This chain uses TRBV29-1 with TRBJ2-3; TRBD2 agrees at 12 bases. V was clipped by 6 bases and J by 7 bases; unmatched bases: 8. The CDR3 is 14 residues long. Per germline, CDR1 SQVTM and CDR2 ANQGSEA. CDR3 bases: TGCAGCGTGGAGCTAGCGGGAGGGCCGAATACGCAGTATTTT. It translates to CSVELAGGPNTQYF.

The chain is built from TRBV5-8 and TRBJ1-3; D not resolved. The ends were cut back, 5 bases at V and 2 bases at J, with 8 bases in the middle. The CDR3 runs to 13 residues. Germline assignment: CDR1 SGHTS and CDR2 YDEGEE. CDR3 DNA: TGTGCCAGCAGACGGCGAACTGGAAACACCATATATTTT. This sequence encodes CASRRRTGNTIYF.

The chain links TRBV6-6 to TRBJ1-1; D may be TRBD1 (5 bases). The CDR3 runs 15 residues. In germline, CDR1 is MNHNY, CDR2 SVGAGI (reference sequence). Between the trimmed V and J ends, which lost 2 bases and 0 bases, there was a span of 10 bases. This CDR3 reads CASSYGGTVNTEAFF. CDR3 coding DNA: TGTGCCAGCAGTTACGGGGGGACGGTGAACACTGAAGCTTTCTTT.